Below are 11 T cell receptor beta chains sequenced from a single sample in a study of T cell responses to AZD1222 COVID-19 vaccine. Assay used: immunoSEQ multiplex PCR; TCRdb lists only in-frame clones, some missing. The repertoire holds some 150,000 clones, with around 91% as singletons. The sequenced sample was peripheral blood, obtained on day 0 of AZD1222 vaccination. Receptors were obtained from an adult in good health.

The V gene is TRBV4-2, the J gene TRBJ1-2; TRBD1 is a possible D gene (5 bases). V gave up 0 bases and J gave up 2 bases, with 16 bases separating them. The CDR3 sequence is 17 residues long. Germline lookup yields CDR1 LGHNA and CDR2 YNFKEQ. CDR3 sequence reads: CASSQDPTVGGNYGYTF. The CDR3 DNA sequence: TGTGCCAGCAGCCAAGATCCCACCGTGGGGGGAAACTATGGCTACACCTTC.

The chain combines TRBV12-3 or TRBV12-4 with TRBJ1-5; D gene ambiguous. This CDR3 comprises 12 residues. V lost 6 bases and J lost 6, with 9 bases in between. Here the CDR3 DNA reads TGTGCCAGCAGCCCTACCTCTCAGCCCCAGCATTTT. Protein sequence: CASSPTSQPQHF.

This CDR3 is CASSFHRESIYF. CDR3 bases: TGTGCCAGCAGCTTCCACAGGGAATCCATATATTTT. The J gene is TRBJ1-3, the V gene TRBV7-2; weak D call: TRBD1 (6 bases). The CDR3 loop spans 12 amino acids. CDR1 is SGHTA and CDR2 is FQGNSA in the germline V gene. V was cut by 3 bases and J by 11 bases, with 11 bases left in between.

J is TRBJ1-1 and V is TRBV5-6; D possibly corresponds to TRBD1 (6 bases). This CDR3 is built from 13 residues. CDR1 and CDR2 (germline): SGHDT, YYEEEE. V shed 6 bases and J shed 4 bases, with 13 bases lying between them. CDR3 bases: TGTGCCAGCACCTTCACAGGGATCACTGAAGCTTTCTTT. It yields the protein CASTFTGITEAFF.

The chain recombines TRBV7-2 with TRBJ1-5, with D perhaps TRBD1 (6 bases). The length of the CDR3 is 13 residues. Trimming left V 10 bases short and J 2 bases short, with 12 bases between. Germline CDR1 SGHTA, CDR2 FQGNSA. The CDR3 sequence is CATRGGGNQPQHF. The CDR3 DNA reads TGTGCCACCCGGGGGGGCGGCAATCAGCCCCAGCATTTT.

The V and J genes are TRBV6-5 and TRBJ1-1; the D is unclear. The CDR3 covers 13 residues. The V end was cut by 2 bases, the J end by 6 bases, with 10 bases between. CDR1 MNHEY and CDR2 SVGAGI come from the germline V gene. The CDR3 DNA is TGTGCCAGCAGTTACGATATAGTCGCTGAAGCTTTCTTT. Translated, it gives CASSYDIVAEAFF.

CDR3 nucleotide sequence: TGTGCCAGCAGTTCCCGGGGGCTTAGCAATCAGCCCCAGCATTTT. It translates to CASSSRGLSNQPQHF. The J gene is TRBJ1-5, the V gene TRBV27; a weak D match, TRBD1 (6 bases). V was shortened by 4 bases and J by 0 bases, with 10 bases between the two germline ends. From germline, CDR1 is MNHEY and CDR2 SMNVEV (reference sequence). This CDR3 has 15 residues.

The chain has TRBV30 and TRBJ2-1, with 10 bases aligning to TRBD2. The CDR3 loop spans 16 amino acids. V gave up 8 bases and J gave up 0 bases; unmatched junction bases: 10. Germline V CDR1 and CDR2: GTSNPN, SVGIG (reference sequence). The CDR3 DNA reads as TGTGCCGCGGGGGGACTAGCGACTAGCTCCTACAATGAGCAGTTCTTC. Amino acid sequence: CAAGGLATSSYNEQFF. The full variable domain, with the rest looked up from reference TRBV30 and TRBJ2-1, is SQTIHQWPATLVQPVGSPLSLECTVEGTSNPNLYWYRQAAGRGLQLLFYSVGIGQISSEVPQNLSASRPQDRQFILSSKKLLLSDSGFYLCAAGGLATSSYNEQFFGPGTRLTVL.

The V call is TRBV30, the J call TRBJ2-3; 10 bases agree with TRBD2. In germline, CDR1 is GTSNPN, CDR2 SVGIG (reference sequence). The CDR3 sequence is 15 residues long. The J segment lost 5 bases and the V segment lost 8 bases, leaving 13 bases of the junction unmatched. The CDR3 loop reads CAGLYNSGRRDTQYF. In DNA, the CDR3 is TGTGCCGGCTTATACAATAGCGGGAGGAGAGATACGCAGTATTTT.

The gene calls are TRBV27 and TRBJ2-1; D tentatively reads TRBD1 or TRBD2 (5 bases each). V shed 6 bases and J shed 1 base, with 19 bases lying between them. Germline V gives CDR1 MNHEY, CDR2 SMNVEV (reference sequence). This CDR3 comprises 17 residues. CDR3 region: CASSRDPPDRSYNEQFF. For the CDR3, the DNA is TGTGCCAGCAGCCGGGACCCCCCCGATCGATCCTACAATGAGCAGTTCTTC.

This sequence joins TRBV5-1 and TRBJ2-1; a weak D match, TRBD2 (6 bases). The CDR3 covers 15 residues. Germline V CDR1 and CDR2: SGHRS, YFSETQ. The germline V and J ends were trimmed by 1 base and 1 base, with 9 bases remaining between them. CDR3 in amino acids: CASSLMAGSYNEQFF. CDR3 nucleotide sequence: TGCGCCAGCAGCTTGATGGCGGGGTCCTACAATGAGCAGTTCTTC.